The next 9 T cell receptor beta chains were all read from a single sample in a study of blood T cell repertoires in COVID-19. The protocol was immunoSEQ multiplex PCR, while the TCRdb copy is restricted to in-frame clones and leaves out a portion. The sample consists of 150,000 to 200,000 clones, 80% to 90% of them appearing once. Source material: peripheral blood. All receptors derive from a man aged 55 to 69 with acute or convalescent COVID-19.

V gene TRBV10-1 combines with J gene TRBJ2-7, with D possibly TRBD2 on 8 matching bases. V dropped 6 bases and J dropped 3 bases, with 15 bases sitting between them. Germline CDR1 is WNHNN and CDR2 is SYGVQD (reference sequence). The CDR3 totals 14 residues. CDR3 amino acids: CASSGGGQNYEQYF. CDR3 nucleotides: TGCGCCAGCAGCGGGGGGGGACAGAACTACGAGCAGTACTTC.

This clone was detected once. J is TRBJ2-7 and V is TRBV25-1, with D possibly TRBD2 on 7 matching bases. This CDR3 contains 13 residues. Trimming removed 8 bases from V and 2 bases from J, with 13 bases in between. The V gene's germline CDR1 is MGHDK and CDR2 SYGVNS. The CDR3 sequence is CASGGARTYEQYF. The CDR3 region has the DNA TGTGCCAGCGGGGGGGCGAGAACCTACGAGCAGTACTTC.

The J gene is TRBJ2-4, the V gene TRBV27; TRBD1 might be the D (7 bases). The ends were cut back, 5 bases at V and 10 bases at J, with 15 bases in the middle. Germline V CDR1 and CDR2: MNHEY, SMNVEV (reference sequence). The CDR3 length is 13 residues. The CDR3 loop reads CASSPRAGGIQYF. The CDR3 DNA reads as TGTGCCAGCAGTCCCCGGGCAGGGGGGATTCAGTACTTC.

The chain's CDR3 is CASSADSYGDQPQHF. CDR3 DNA: TGTGCCAGCAGCGCCGACAGTTATGGGGATCAGCCCCAGCATTTT. This sequence joins TRBV9 and TRBJ1-5; tentative D call: TRBD1 (5 bases). The germline V gene encodes CDR1 SGDLS and CDR2 YYNGEE. With 3 bases removed from V and 5 bases from J, the gap between germline ends came to 15 bases. CDR3 length equals 15 residues.

The CDR3 here is CASSYNAQGVGYGYTF. CDR3 nucleotides: TGTGCCAGCAGCTATAATGCCCAAGGGGTTGGTTATGGCTACACCTTC. V usage is TRBV7-8 and J usage is TRBJ1-2, with D possibly matching TRBD1 (5 bases). CDR3 size: 16 residues. Trimming took off 4 bases at V and 5 bases at J, with 20 bases between the two ends. Germline CDR1 SGHVS, CDR2 FQNEAQ.

The chain links TRBV14 to TRBJ2-7; a weak D match, TRBD1 (6 bases). The germline V gene encodes CDR1 SGHDN and CDR2 FVKESK. The germline V and J ends were trimmed by 1 base and 2 bases, with 12 bases remaining between them. The CDR3 has 15 amino acids. The CDR3 coding sequence is TGTGCCAGCAGCCAAGGGCAGGGGCTTACCTACGAGCAGTACTTC. This sequence encodes CASSQGQGLTYEQYF.

This chain joins TRBV2 and TRBJ2-1; the D gene is possibly TRBD1 (5 bases). Trimming pared 10 bases from V and 2 bases from J, leaving 18 bases between. Germline V lookup: CDR1 SNHLY, CDR2 FYNNEI. The CDR3 is made up of 15 amino acids. CDR3 in amino acids: CATSLLGQTYNEQFF. CDR3 in DNA: TGTGCCACCTCTCTCCTGGGGCAAACCTACAATGAGCAGTTCTTC.

The rearrangement uses TRBV25-1 and TRBJ2-7; 7 nucleotides agree with TRBD1. The ends lost 6 bases at V and 6 bases at J; junction bases unmatched: 2. Germline CDR1 reads MGHDK; CDR2 reads SYGVNS. This CDR3 region has 11 residues. The CDR3 nucleotides read TGTGCCAGCAGAGACAGGGCCGAGCAGTACTTC. It translates to CASRDRAEQYF.

The CDR3 reads CASSVGQGSDTQYF. The DNA for the CDR3 is TGTGCCAGCAGCGTCGGTCAGGGTTCAGATACGCAGTATTTT. The chain joins TRBV9 to TRBJ2-3; possible D gene TRBD1, 5 bases. V lost 2 bases and J lost 4, with 11 bases in between. Germline assignment: CDR1 SGDLS and CDR2 YYNGEE. The CDR3 extends over 14 amino acids. The full variable domain, with the rest looked up from reference TRBV9 and TRBJ2-3, is DSGVTQTPKHLITATGQRVTLRCSPRSGDLSVYWYQQSLDQGLQFLIQYYNGEERAKGNILERFSAQQFPDLHSELNLSSLELGDSALYFCASSVGQGSDTQYFGPGTRLTVL.